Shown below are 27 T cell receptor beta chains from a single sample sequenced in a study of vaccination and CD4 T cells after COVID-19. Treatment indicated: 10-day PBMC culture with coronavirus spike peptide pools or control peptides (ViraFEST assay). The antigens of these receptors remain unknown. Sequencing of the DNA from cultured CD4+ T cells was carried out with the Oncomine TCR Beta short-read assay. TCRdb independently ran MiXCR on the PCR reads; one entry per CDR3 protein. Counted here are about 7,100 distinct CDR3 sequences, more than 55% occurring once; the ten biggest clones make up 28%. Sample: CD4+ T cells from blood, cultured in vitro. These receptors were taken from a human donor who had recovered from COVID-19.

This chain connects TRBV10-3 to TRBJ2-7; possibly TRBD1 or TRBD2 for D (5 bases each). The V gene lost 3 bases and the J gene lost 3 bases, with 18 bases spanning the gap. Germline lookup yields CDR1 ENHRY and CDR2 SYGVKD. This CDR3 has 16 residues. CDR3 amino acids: CAISDNVEGRIYEQYF. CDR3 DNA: TGTGCCATCAGTGATAACGTTGAGGGGCGCATCTACGAGCAGTACTTC.

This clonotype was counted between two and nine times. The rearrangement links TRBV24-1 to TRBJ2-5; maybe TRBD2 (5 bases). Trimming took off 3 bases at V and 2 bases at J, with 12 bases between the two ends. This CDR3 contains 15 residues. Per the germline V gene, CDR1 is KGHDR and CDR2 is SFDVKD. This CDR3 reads CATSDPGRGQETQYF. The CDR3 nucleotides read TGTGCCACCAGTGATCCCGGACGGGGTCAAGAGACCCAGTACTTC.

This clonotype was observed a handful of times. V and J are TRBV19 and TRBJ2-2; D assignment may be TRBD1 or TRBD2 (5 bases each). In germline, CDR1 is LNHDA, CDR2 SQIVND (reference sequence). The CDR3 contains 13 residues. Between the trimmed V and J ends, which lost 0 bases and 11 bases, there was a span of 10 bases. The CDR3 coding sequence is TGTGCCAGTAGTATAGATGGGACGAGTGAGCTGTTTTTT. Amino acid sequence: CASSIDGTSELFF.

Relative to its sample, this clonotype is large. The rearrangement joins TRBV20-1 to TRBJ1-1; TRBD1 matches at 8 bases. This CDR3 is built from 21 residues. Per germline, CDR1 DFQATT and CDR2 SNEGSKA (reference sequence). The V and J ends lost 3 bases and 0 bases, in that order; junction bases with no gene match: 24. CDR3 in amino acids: CSARFGLGLAAGGIMNTEAFF. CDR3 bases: TGCAGTGCTAGGTTTGGGTTGGGGCTTGCGGCAGGGGGCATAATGAACACTGAAGCTTTCTTT.

The CDR3 spells CASRESSNYGYTF. As DNA, the CDR3 is TGTGCCAGCAGGGAGAGCTCTAACTATGGCTACACCTTC. The chain uses TRBV6-1 and TRBJ1-2; D is unclear. Germline CDR1 is MNHNS and CDR2 is SASEGT. V lost 6 bases to trimming and J lost 0 bases, with 8 bases between them. This CDR3 is 13 amino acids long.

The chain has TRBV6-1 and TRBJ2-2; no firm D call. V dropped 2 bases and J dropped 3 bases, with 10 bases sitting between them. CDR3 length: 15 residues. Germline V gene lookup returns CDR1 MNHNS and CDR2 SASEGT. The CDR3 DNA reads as TGTGCCAGCAGTGAATTCTCCAGTTACACCGGGGAGCTGTTTTTT. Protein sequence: CASSEFSSYTGELFF.

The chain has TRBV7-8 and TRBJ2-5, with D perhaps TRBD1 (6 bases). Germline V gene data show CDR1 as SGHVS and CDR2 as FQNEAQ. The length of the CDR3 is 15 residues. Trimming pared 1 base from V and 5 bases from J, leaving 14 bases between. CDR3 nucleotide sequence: TGTGCCAGCAGCTTAGACACGACAGGAGAGGAGACCCAGTACTTC. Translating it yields CASSLDTTGEETQYF.

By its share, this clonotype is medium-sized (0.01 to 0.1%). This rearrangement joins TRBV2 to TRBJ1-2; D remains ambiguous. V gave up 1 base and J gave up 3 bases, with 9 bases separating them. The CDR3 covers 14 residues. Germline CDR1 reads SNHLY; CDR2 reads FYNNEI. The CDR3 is CASSEEMVYYGYTF. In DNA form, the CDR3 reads TGTGCCAGCAGTGAAGAAATGGTTTACTATGGCTACACCTTC. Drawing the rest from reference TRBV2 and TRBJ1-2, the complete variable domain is EPEVTQTPSHQVTQMGQEVILRCVPISNHLYFYWYRQILGQKVEFLVSFYNNEISEKSEIFDDQFSVERPDGSNFTLKIRSTKLEDSAMYFCASSEEMVYYGYTFGSGTRLTVV.

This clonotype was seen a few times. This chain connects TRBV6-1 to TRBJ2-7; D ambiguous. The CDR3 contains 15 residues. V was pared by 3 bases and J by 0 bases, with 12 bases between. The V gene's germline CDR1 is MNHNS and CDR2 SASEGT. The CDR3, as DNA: TGTGCCAGCAGTGATAGGATCGCAGGCTCCTACGAGCAGTACTTC. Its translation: CASSDRIAGSYEQYF.

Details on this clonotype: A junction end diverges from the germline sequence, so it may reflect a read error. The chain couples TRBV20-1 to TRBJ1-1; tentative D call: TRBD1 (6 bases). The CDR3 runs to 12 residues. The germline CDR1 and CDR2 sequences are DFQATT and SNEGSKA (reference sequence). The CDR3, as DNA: TGCAGTGCAACAATACGGGACACTGGAGCTTTCTTT. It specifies CSATIRDTGAFF.

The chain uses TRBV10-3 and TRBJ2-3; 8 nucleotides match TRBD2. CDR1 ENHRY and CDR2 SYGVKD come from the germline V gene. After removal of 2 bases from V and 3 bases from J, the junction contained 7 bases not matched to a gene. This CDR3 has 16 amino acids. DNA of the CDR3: TGTGCCATCAGTGAGCGTTCGGGGGGGCAGACAGATACGCAGTATTTT. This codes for CAISERSGGQTDTQYF.

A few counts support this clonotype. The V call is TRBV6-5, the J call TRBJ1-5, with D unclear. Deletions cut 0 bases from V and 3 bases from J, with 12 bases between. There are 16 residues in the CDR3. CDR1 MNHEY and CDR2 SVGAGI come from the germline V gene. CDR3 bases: TGTGCCAGCAGTTACTCCTCGGCCGTAGACAATCAGCCCCAGCATTTT. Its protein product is CASSYSSAVDNQPQHF.

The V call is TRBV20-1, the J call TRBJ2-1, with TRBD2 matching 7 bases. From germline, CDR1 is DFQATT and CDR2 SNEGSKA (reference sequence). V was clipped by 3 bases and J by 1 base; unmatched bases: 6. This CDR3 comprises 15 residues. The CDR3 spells CSASRGGGSYNEQFF. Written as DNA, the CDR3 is TGCAGTGCTAGCCGCGGGGGTGGGTCCTACAATGAGCAGTTCTTC.

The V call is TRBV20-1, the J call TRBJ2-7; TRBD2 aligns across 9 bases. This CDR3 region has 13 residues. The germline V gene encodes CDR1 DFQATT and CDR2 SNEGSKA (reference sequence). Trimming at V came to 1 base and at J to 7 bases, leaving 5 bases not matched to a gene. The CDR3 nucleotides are TGCAGTGCTAGAGTGGCGGGAGGGGGAGAGCAGTACTTC. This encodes CSARVAGGGEQYF.

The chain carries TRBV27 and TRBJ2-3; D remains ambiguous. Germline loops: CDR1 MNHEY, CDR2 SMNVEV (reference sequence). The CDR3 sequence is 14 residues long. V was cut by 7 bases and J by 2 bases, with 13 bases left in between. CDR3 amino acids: CASTARLYTDTQYF. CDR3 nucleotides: TGTGCCAGCACGGCTAGACTGTACACAGATACGCAGTATTTT.

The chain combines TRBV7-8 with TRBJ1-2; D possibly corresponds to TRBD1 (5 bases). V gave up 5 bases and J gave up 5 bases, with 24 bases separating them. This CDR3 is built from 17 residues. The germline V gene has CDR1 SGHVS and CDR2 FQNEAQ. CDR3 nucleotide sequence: TGTGCCAGCAGCCGGATCACGCGGGGGTCCGGGGGATATGGCTACACCTTC. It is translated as CASSRITRGSGGYGYTF.

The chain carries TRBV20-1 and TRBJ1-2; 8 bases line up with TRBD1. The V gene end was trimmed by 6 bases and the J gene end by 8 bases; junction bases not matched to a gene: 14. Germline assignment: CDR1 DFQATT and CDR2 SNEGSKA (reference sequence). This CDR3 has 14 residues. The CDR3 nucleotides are TGCAGTGCCACCCGGGGGAGCAGGGGGCAAGGCTACACCTTC. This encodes CSATRGSRGQGYTF.

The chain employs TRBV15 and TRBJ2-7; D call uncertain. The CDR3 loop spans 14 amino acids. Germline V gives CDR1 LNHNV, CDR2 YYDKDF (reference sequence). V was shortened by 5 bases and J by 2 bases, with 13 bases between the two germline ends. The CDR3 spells CATSVMRPPYEQYF. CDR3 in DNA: TGTGCCACCAGCGTCATGAGGCCGCCCTACGAGCAGTACTTC. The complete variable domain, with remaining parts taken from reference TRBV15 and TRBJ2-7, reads DAMVIQNPRYQVTQFGKPVTLSCSQTLNHNVMYWYQQKSSQAPKLLFHYYDKDFNNEADTPDNFQSRRPNTSFCFLDIRSPGLGDTAMYLCATSVMRPPYEQYFGPGTRLTVT.

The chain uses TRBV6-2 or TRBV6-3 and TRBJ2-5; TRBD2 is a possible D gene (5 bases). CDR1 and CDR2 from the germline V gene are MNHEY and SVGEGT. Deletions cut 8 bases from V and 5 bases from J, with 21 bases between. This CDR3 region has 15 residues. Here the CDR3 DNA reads TGTGCCAGCGTTTCACTCGGACTCATTCGCGAGACCCAGTACTTC. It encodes CASVSLGLIRETQYF.

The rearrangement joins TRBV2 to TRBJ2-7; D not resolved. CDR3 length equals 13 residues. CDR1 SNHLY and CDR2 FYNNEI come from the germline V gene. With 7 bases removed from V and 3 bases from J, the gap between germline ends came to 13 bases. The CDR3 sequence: CASMASWYYEQYF. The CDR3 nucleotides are TGTGCCAGCATGGCCAGTTGGTACTACGAGCAGTACTTC.

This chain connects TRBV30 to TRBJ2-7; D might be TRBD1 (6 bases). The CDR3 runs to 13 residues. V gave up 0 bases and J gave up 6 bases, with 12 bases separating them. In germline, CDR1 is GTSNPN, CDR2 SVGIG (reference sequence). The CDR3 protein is CAWSVVLGGEQYF. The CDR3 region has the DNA TGTGCCTGGAGTGTAGTTTTAGGGGGCGAGCAGTACTTC.

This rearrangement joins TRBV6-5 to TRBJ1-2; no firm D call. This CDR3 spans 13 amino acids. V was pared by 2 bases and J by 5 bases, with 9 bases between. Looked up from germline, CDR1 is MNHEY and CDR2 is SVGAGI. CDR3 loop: CASSYTNGYGYTF. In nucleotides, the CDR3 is TGTGCCAGCAGTTACACAAACGGGTATGGCTACACCTTC.

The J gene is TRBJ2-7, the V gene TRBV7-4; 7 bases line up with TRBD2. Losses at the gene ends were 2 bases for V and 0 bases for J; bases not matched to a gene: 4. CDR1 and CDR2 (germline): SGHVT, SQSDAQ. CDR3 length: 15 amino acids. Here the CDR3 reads CASSLWGGCSYEQYF. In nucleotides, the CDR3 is TGTGCCAGCAGCTTATGGGGGGGGTGCTCCTACGAGCAGTACTTC.

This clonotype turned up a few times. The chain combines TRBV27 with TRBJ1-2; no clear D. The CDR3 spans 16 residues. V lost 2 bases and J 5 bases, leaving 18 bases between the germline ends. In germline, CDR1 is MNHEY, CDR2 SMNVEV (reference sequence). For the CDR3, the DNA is TGTGCCAGCAGTTTAAGCGGGAGGGCGATCGGATATGGCTACACCTTC. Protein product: CASSLSGRAIGYGYTF.

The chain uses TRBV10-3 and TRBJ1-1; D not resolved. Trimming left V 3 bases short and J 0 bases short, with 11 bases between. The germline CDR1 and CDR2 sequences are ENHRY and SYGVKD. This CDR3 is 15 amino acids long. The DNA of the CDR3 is TGTGCCATCAGTGATCTCGGGCTCATGAACACTGAAGCTTTCTTT. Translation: CAISDLGLMNTEAFF.

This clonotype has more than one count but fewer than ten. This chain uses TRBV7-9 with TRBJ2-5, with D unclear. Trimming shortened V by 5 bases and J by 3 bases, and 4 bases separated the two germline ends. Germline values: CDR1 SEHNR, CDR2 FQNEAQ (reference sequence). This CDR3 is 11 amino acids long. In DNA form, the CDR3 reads TGTGCCAGCAGCCTTAAAGAGACCCAGTACTTC. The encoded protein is CASSLKETQYF.

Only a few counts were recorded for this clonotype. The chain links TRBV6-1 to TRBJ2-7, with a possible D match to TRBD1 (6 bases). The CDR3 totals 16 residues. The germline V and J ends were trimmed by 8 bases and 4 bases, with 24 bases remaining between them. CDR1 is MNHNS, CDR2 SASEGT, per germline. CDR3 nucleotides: TGTGCCAGCGTAGAGAACAGGGACGCCCGGCCTTACGAGCAGTACTTC. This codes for CASVENRDARPYEQYF.